A selection of T cell receptor beta chains follows, all from one sample in a study of graft-versus-host responses after intestinal transplantation. Their antigens remain unidentified. Method: immunoSEQ multiplex PCR; TCRdb's copy keeps in-frame clones and lacks some. The table shows 65,000 to 90,000 clones, with about nine tenths occurring only once. The sample here was unstimulated CD8+ T cells sorted from spleen or lymph node cells, taken before transplant. These receptors came from a human donor who was the organ donor for an intestinal transplant. CDR3s include the opening cysteine and the closing phenylalanine or tryptophan. A D gene is named only where the DNA matches it firmly. A clone size is listed for some rows: how often the clone was seen (once, few, many), or a class if it is expanded.

V	J	size	D	DNA	CDR3
TRBV6-5	TRBJ1-2	NA	NA	TGTGCCAGCAGTTACGGGCGAAGGGAGAACGGCTACACCTTC	CASSYGRRENGYTF
TRBV30	TRBJ1-1	NA	NA	TGTGCCTGGAGTGTAACGGCGGGTAACACTGAAGCTTTCTTT	CAWSVTAGNTEAFF
TRBV30	TRBJ2-7	NA	NA	TGTGCCTGGAAGGACAGCCTCTCCTACGAGCAGTACTTC	CAWKDSLSYEQYF
TRBV5-1	TRBJ1-1	once	NA	TGCGCCAGCAGCTTGGAAGGGGTAGGAGCTTTCTTT	CASSLEGVGAFF
TRBV4-1	TRBJ1-2	NA	NA	TGCGCCAGCAGCCCCCACCTCATGGGGCCTTATGGCTACACCTTC	CASSPHLMGPYGYTF
TRBV29-1	TRBJ2-1	NA	NA	TGCAGCGGGAACGAGGCGAGTGAGCAGTTCTTC	CSGNEASEQFF
TRBV29-1	TRBJ2-7	NA	TRBD1	TGCAGCGTTGGGGGGACAGTCCGGCACGAGCAGTACTTC	CSVGGTVRHEQYF
TRBV2	TRBJ1-2	NA	NA	TGTGCCAGCAGAAGTTGGGGAGAGGGCTATGGCTACACCTTC	CASRSWGEGYGYTF
TRBV6-5	TRBJ1-2	NA	NA	TGTGCCAGCAGTTACTGGGGGCCAGGCGGACGCTACACCTTC	CASSYWGPGGRYTF
TRBV7-9	TRBJ2-1	NA	TRBD2	TGTGCCAGCAGCCAGGGACTAGCGGTAAATGAGCAGTTCTTC	CASSQGLAVNEQFF
TRBV9	TRBJ2-1	NA	TRBD2	TGTGCCAGCAGCGCGTCCGGGACTAGACGCGATGAGCAGTTCTTC	CASSASGTRRDEQFF
TRBV7-2	TRBJ1-1	NA	NA	TGTGCCAGCAGCTTAGACAGCATGAACACTGAAGCTTTCTTT	CASSLDSMNTEAFF
TRBV27	TRBJ1-2	NA	TRBD1	TGTGCCAGCGGTCGGACAGGGGGTTACTATGGCTACACCTTC	CASGRTGGYYGYTF
TRBV7-9	TRBJ2-3	NA	NA	TGTGCCAGCAGCGGGCTCGGGGGTGCTAGCACAGATACGCAGTATTTT	CASSGLGGASTDTQYF
TRBV27	TRBJ2-7	NA	NA	TGTGCCAGCAGTCCGCGGGACGGGACCTACGAGCAGTACTTC	CASSPRDGTYEQYF
TRBV7-9	TRBJ1-3	NA	NA	TGTGCCAGCAACTCACTAGACAGGCGCTCTGGAAACACCATATATTTT	CASNSLDRRSGNTIYF
TRBV5-1	TRBJ1-2	NA	TRBD1	TGCGCCAGCAGCCTGACAGGGCGTAAAGGTGGCTACACCTTC	CASSLTGRKGGYTF
TRBV4-1	TRBJ2-3	NA	TRBD2	TGCGCCAGCAGCGGACTAGCCACAGATACGCAGTATTTT	CASSGLATDTQYF
TRBV19	TRBJ1-2	NA	NA	TGTGCCAGTAGTATGGAAATCCGTGTTGACTACTCAAATTACTATGGCTACACCTTC	CASSMEIRVDYSNYYGYTF
TRBV6-6	TRBJ2-7	NA	NA	TGTGCCAGCAGTTACTTCCCGGGTTCGGACGAGCAGTACTTC	CASSYFPGSDEQYF
TRBV27	TRBJ2-7	NA	NA	TGTGCCAGCAGTTTAGCACAGGGCCCCTACGAGCAGTACTTC	CASSLAQGPYEQYF
TRBV7-8	TRBJ2-7	NA	NA	TGTGCCAGCACCCTACCGGGACACAATACGTACTTC	CASTLPGHNTYF
TRBV4-2	TRBJ2-3	NA	TRBD2	TGTGCCAGCAGCCAAAATAGCGGGGGGGCTCCAGATACGCAGTATTTT	CASSQNSGGAPDTQYF
TRBV7-2	TRBJ2-7	NA	NA	TGTGCCAGCAGCTCCGGGGGATTCGCGCAGTACTTC	CASSSGGFAQYF
TRBV19	TRBJ1-5	NA	NA	TGTGCCAGTAGTCAGGGGATGGGCAATCAGCCCCAGCATTTT	CASSQGMGNQPQHF
TRBV5-4	TRBJ1-1	NA	NA	TGTGCCAGCAGCTGGGGGGGGGCAAACACTGAAGCTTTCTTT	CASSWGGANTEAFF
TRBV9	TRBJ2-3	once	TRBD2	TGTGCCAGCAGCGTAGTAGCGGGATATGCGCAGTATTTT	CASSVVAGYAQYF
TRBV18	TRBJ2-7	NA	TRBD2	TGTGCCAGCTCACCACCGGATTTGTTGGGAGGGGCCTACGAGCAGTACTTC	CASSPPDLLGGAYEQYF
TRBV27	TRBJ2-5	NA	NA	TGTGCCAGCAGCCCGGGGGGCGGGGGAGAGACCCAGTACTTC	CASSPGGGGETQYF
TRBV28	TRBJ2-7	once	TRBD1	TGTGCCAGCAGGCCGGGACAGCTCGGCTACGAGCAGTACTTC	CASRPGQLGYEQYF
TRBV5-8	TRBJ2-1	NA	TRBD2	TGTGCCAGCAGCTTGGTGGTTTGGGTGGGGCGGGGGGTCTACAATGAGCAGTTCTTC	CASSLVVWVGRGVYNEQFF
TRBV7-2	TRBJ2-1	NA	TRBD2	TGTGCCAGCAGCTTAGTTATCGGTGGCGGGGGGGGCCGGTATGAGCAGTTCTTC	CASSLVIGGGGGRYEQFF
TRBV4-3	TRBJ1-4	few	TRBD1	TGCGCCAGCAGCCAATCGACAGGGTTACGGGAAAAACTGTTTTTT	CASSQSTGLREKLFF
TRBV10-3	TRBJ1-2	once	TRBD1	TGTGCCATCAGTGACCAGGGGGCGAAAATAAACTATGGCTACACCTTC	CAISDQGAKINYGYTF
TRBV6-1	TRBJ2-7	NA	TRBD1	TGTGCCAGCAGTGACCGGGACAGGTACTACCCTCCCTACGAGCAGTACTTC	CASSDRDRYYPPYEQYF
TRBV5-1	TRBJ1-2	NA	NA	TGCGCCAGCAGCTTGGCGGGCAGAAAGGAGGGGTACTATGGCTACACCTTC	CASSLAGRKEGYYGYTF
TRBV9	TRBJ2-7	NA	TRBD2	TGTGCCAGCAGCCCGGGGACTAGCGGGGGCTCCTACGAGCAGTACTTC	CASSPGTSGGSYEQYF
TRBV18	TRBJ2-1	NA	NA	TGTGCCAGCTCACCACGGAGAGGGACCTACAATGAGCAGTTCTTC	CASSPRRGTYNEQFF
TRBV2	TRBJ2-7	NA	TRBD2	TGTGCCAGCAGTGACCTAGCGGGGGCATACGAGCAGTACTTC	CASSDLAGAYEQYF
TRBV4-3	TRBJ1-1	NA	NA	TGCGCCAGCAGCCAATGGGGCGGAAACACTGAAGCTTTCTTT	CASSQWGGNTEAFF
TRBV28	TRBJ2-5	NA	NA	TGTGCCAGCAGTCCGCGACAGTACCAAGAGACCCAGTACTTC	CASSPRQYQETQYF
TRBV25-1	TRBJ1-1	NA	NA	TGTGCCAGCAGTGTTTACAGTGAAGCTTTCTTT	CASSVYSEAFF
TRBV5-4	TRBJ2-7	NA	TRBD2	TGTGCCAGCAGCTTGGGGCTAGCGGTTACCTACGAGCAGTACTTC	CASSLGLAVTYEQYF
TRBV25-1	TRBJ2-1	NA	TRBD1	TGTGCCAGCGAGACGGACAGGGGGCCGTACAATGAGCAGTTCTTC	CASETDRGPYNEQFF
TRBV9	TRBJ2-2	NA	NA	TGTGCCAGCAGTTTGAATGCGGACGGGGAGCTGTTTTTT	CASSLNADGELFF